This is a list of T cell receptor beta chains from one sample in a study of T cells in Graves' hyperthyroidism and ophthalmopathy. TCRdb independently ran MiXCR on the multiplex PCR reads; one entry per CDR3 protein. Here the sample spans about 740,000 distinct CDR3 sequences, 12% to 15% being singletons. The sequencing input was blood. Source of these receptors: a woman aged 18-29 years with Graves' hyperthyroidism. CDR3s include the opening cysteine and the closing phenylalanine or tryptophan. A D gene is named only where the DNA matches it firmly. Some rows have no size entry. The others give once, few or many, or a class for an expanded clone.

. few TRBJ2-1 19 TRBV7-9 CASSLAGSLHAKTYNEQFF TGTGCCAGCAGCTTAGCGGGGAGTCTCCATGCCAAGACCTACAATGAGCAGTTCTTC
. many TRBJ2-1 19 TRBV6-2/TRBV6-3 CASSYMFSGVDFPYNEQFF TGTGCCAGCAGTTACATGTTTTCGGGCGTGGATTTCCCCTACAATGAGCAGTTCTTC
. many TRBJ2-1 14 TRBV4-1 CASSQGAGLLEQFF TGCGCCAGCAGCCAAGGAGCAGGCCTGTTGGAGCAGTTCTTC
. many TRBJ2-1 15 TRBV24-1 CATSDPGGRTNEQFF TGTGCCACCAGTGACCCCGGGGGGCGGACCAATGAGCAGTTCTTC
TRBD2 . TRBJ2-2 18 TRBV4-1 CASSPRASGRADTGELFF TGCGCCAGCAGCCCCCGGGCTAGCGGGAGGGCCGACACCGGGGAGCTGTTTTTT
. . TRBJ2-2 13 TRBV4-3 CASSQVQTGELFF TGCGCCAGCAGCCAAGTACAGACCGGGGAGCTGTTTTTT
. many TRBJ1-5 15 TRBV11-2 CASSPGFAGNQPQHF TGTGCCAGCAGCCCGGGATTCGCTGGCAATCAGCCCCAGCATTTT
. many TRBJ2-7 14 TRBV14 CASSTGPHSYEQYF TGTGCATCCTCAACAGGGCCCCATTCCTACGAGCAGTACTTC
TRBD1 many TRBJ2-7 15 TRBV12-3/TRBV12-4 CASSPPRDRGYEQYF TGTGCCAGCAGTCCACCCCGGGACAGGGGCTACGAGCAGTACTTC
TRBD1 many TRBJ2-3 16 TRBV7-9 CASSSGGQANTDTQYF TGTGCCAGCAGCTCAGGGGGTCAAGCTAACACAGATACGCAGTATTTT